Included here is one T cell receptor beta chain sequence, with context. Every isolated RNA sample was fully reverse transcribed, so sequencing captured expressed TCRB transcripts. Sequencing was performed with immunoSEQ multiplex PCR; in TCRdb, only in-frame clones are kept and a portion is missing. The sample shows just over 450,000 clones, 30% of them seen only once. This sample was included in a study of beta chain features in type 1 diabetes. Germline CDR1 SQVTM, CDR2 ANQGSEA. Trimming took 3 bases from V and 5 from J, leaving 10 bases between them. CDR3 length equals 12 residues. The V call is TRBV29-1, the J call TRBJ2-5, with no clear D. The clonotype was recovered from a man between 18 and 35 years old in good health. Sequenced: naive CD4+ T cells from blood. CDR3 protein: CSVDLLGETQYF. In DNA, the CDR3 is TGCAGCGTTGATCTTCTCGGTGAGACCCAGTACTTC. Full variable domain (rest looked up from reference TRBV29-1 and TRBJ2-5): SAVISQKPSRDICQRGTSLTIQCQVDSQVTMMFWYRQQPGQSLTLIATANQGSEATYESGFVIDKFPISRPNLTFSTLTVSNMSPEDSSIYLCSVDLLGETQYFGPGTRLLVL.